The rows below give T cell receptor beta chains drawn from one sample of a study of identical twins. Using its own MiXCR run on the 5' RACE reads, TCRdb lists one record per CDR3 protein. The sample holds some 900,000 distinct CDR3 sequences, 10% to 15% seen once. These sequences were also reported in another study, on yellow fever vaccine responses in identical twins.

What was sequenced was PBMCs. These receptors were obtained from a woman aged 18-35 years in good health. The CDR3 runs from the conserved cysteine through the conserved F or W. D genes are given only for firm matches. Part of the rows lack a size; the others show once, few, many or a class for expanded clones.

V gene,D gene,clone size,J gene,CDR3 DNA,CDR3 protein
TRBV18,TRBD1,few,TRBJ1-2,TGTGCCAGCTCACCACCTGTGGACAGGGAAGCCTTC,CASSPPVDREAF
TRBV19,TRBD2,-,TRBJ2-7,TGTGCCAGTAGTATGTGGCTAGCGGGAGGGAACGAGCAGTACTTC,CASSMWLAGGNEQYF
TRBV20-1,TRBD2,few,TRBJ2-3,TGCAGTGCTTCTAAGACTAGCGGGGGGAGGGATACGCAGTATTTT,CSASKTSGGRDTQYF
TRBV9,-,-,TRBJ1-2,TGTGCCAGCAGCTCGTCCAAAGACGGGGACTATGGCTACACCTTC,CASSSSKDGDYGYTF
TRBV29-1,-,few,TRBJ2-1,TGCAGCGTTGAAGGGCGTCTGGGAGGTTACAATGAGCAGTTCTTC,CSVEGRLGGYNEQFF
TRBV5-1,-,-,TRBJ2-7,TGCGCCAGCAGCCCCGGGACCCTCCCTCTCTACGAGCAGTACTTC,CASSPGTLPLYEQYF
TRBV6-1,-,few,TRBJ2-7,TGTGCCGGACGGACAGAGACCTACGAGCAGTACTTC,CAGRTETYEQYF
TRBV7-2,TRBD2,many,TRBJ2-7,TGTGCCAGCAGCTTAGACGGGAGGAGCTCCTACGAGCAGTACTTC,CASSLDGRSSYEQYF
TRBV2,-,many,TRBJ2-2,TGTGCCAGCAAGATGGCCTGGGAGCTGTTTTTT,CASKMAWELFF
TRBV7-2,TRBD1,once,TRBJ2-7,TGTGCCAGCAGCATGCGGGACAGGCTCTCCTACGAGCAGTACTTC,CASSMRDRLSYEQYF
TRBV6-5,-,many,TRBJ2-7,TGTGCCAGCAGTATACTGGGGTCCTACGAGCAGTACTTC,CASSILGSYEQYF
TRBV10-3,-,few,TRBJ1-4,TGTGCCATCAAAGGAGTCGGGACTAATGAAAAACTGTTTTTT,CAIKGVGTNEKLFF
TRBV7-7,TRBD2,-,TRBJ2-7,TGTGCCAGCAGCTTAGGGCGGGGGGCTTCCTACGAGCAGTACTTC,CASSLGRGASYEQYF
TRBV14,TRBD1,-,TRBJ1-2,TGTGCCAGCAGCCAAGAGGACAGGTCGAGGGGCTACACCTTC,CASSQEDRSRGYTF
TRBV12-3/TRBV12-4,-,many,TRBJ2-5,TGTGCCAGCAGTTCCCAAGAGACCCAGTACTTC,CASSSQETQYF
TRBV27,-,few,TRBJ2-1,TGTGCCAGCAGTTTAGGAGGTCTTCAGCAGTTCTTC,CASSLGGLQQFF
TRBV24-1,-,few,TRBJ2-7,TGTGCCACCAGTGACTACTCTACAGGGACCTACGAGCAGTACTTC,CATSDYSTGTYEQYF
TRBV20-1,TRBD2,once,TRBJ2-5,TGCAGTGCCTCCCCCAGCGGGGGGGCAGAGACCCAGTACTTC,CSASPSGGAETQYF
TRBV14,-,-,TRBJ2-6,TGTGCCAGCAGCCCACAGCTATTAGGGGCCAACGTCCTGACTTTC,CASSPQLLGANVLTF
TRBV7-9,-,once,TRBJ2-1,TGTGCCATCACGAGAGGGGCCTCCTACAATGAGCAGTTCTTC,CAITRGASYNEQFF
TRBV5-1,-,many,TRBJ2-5,TGCGCCAGCCGAAAAGGGGGGGAGTACCAAGAGACCCAGTACTTC,CASRKGGEYQETQYF
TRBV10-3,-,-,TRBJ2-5,TGTGCCATCAGTGCTAGGGAGGTAGAGACCCAGTACTTC,CAISAREVETQYF
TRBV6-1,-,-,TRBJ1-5,TGTGCCAGCAACCCCGCGGGTCATCAGCCCCAGCATTTT,CASNPAGHQPQHF
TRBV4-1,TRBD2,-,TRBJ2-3,TGCGCCAGCAGCCCACTGGTGGCTAGCGGGGGGGCCTATAGCACAGATACGCAGTATTTT,CASSPLVASGGAYSTDTQYF
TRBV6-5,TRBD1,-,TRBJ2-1,TGTGCCAGCAGTTACGGTGACCGGACAGGCTCCTACAATGAGCAGTTCTTC,CASSYGDRTGSYNEQFF
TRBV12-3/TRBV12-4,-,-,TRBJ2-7,TGTGCCAGCAGTTTCGAAGGGCAGGCAGAGGGTGGCGAGCAGTACTTC,CASSFEGQAEGGEQYF
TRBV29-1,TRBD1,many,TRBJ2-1,TGCAGCGTCCTGCGGGACAGGGTAAATGAGCAGTTCTTC,CSVLRDRVNEQFF
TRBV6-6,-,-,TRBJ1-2,TGTGCCACCCTCAGACACGGGGGCTACACCTTC,CATLRHGGYTF
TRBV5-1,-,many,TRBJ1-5,TGCGCCAGCAGCATGTCAGGGACTCGGGGCCAGCCCCAGCATTTT,CASSMSGTRGQPQHF
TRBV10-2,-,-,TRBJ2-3,TGCGCCAGCGCCTCTTTAAGCGTTGTAGCGCAGTATTTT,CASASLSVVAQYF
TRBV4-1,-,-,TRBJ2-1,TGCGCCAGCAGCCAATTAAATCTAGTGACCTACAATGAGCAGTTCTTC,CASSQLNLVTYNEQFF
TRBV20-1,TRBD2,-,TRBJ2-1,TGCAGTGCTAGCCCCCGGACTGCGGGGGTGTACAATGAGCAGTTCTTC,CSASPRTAGVYNEQFF
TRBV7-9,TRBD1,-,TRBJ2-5,TGTGCCAGCAGCTTTCGCAGGGGGCAAGAGACCCAGTACTTC,CASSFRRGQETQYF
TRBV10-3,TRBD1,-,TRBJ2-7,TGTGCCATCTCCCCCCGGGACAGGGACCACGAGCAGTACTTC,CAISPRDRDHEQYF
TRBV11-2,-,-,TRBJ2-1,TGTGCCAGCAGCTTAGATGCTAGTCCCTACAATGAGCAGTTCTTC,CASSLDASPYNEQFF
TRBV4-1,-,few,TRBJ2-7,TGCGCCAGCAGCCAAGAGTGGGGATCCTCCTACGAGCAGTACTTC,CASSQEWGSSYEQYF
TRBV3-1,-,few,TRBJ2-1,TGTGCCAGCAGCCCTCTAGACCAAGAGCAGTTCTTC,CASSPLDQEQFF
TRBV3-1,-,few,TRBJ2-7,TGTGCCAGCAGCCCTACCTTAACGGGATACGGCGACGAGCAGTACTTC,CASSPTLTGYGDEQYF
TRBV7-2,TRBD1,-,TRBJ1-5,TGTGCCAGCAGCCGATATGGGACAGGTAAAGCCCAGCATTTT,CASSRYGTGKAQHF
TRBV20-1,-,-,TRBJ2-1,TGCAGTGCTACCCGGGACGTTTCCTACAATGAGCAGTTCTTC,CSATRDVSYNEQFF
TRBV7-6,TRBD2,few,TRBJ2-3,TGTGCCAGCACCCTTAGCGGGCCGGCAGATACGCAGTATTTT,CASTLSGPADTQYF